These T cell receptor beta chains were read from a single sample in a study of PD-1 blockade in classical Hodgkin lymphoma. Clones were sequenced by immunoSEQ multiplex PCR, and TCRdb holds only the in-frame ones, with some missing. The profile covers tens of thousands of clones, with about 65% appearing a single time and around 15% taken by the ten largest. Sequences were derived from peripheral blood mononuclear cells (PBMCs), sampled at baseline. These receptors originate from a human donor with classical Hodgkin lymphoma. Both conserved end residues are part of each CDR3. A D gene is named only where the DNA matches it firmly. Clone size is not always given. Where it is, it says once, few, many or a class for expanded clones.

v_gene	d_gene	j_gene	abundance	CDR3nt	CDR3aa
TRBV15	NA	TRBJ1-5	NA	TGTGCCACCGGGACAAGCAATCAGCCCCAGCATTTT	CATGTSNQPQHF
TRBV5-1	NA	TRBJ1-6	many	TGCGCCAGCAGCCGGGACTGGGGGCACAATTCACCCCTCCACTTT	CASSRDWGHNSPLHF
TRBV4-1	NA	TRBJ2-7	few	TGCGCCAGCAGCCAAGCGGGTGTCTCCTACGAGCAGTACTTC	CASSQAGVSYEQYF
TRBV6-1	TRBD1	TRBJ1-5	NA	TGTGCCAGCAGTGAAGGCGGAACAGGGGTTCAGCCCCAGCATTTT	CASSEGGTGVQPQHF
TRBV19	NA	TRBJ1-3	NA	TGTGCCAGTAGAAAATCGGGCGCCGGAAACACCATATATTTT	CASRKSGAGNTIYF
TRBV10-3	NA	TRBJ2-3	NA	TGTGCCATCAGGGAGGGGAGGTCAGATACGCAGTATTTT	CAIREGRSDTQYF
TRBV19	TRBD2	TRBJ2-3	few	TGTGCCAGTAGAACCTTGGGCGGGAGACATGCGGGCACAGATACGCAGTATTTT	CASRTLGGRHAGTDTQYF
TRBV18	TRBD1	TRBJ1-3	NA	TGTGCCAGCTCACGTCAGGACAGGGGGCCTGGAAACACCATATATTTT	CASSRQDRGPGNTIYF
TRBV2	NA	TRBJ2-4	NA	TGTGCCAGCAGGACCCAAGAAAACATTCAGTACTTC	CASRTQENIQYF
TRBV9	TRBD2	TRBJ2-3	once	TGTGCCAGCAGCGCCCCGTTCCGGGGGGGGACAGATACGCAGTATTTT	CASSAPFRGGTDTQYF
TRBV6-1	NA	TRBJ2-7	NA	TGTGCCAGCAGTGAAGCTGGCGGAAGCTACGAGCAGTACTTC	CASSEAGGSYEQYF
TRBV11-2	NA	TRBJ2-1	few	TGTGCCAGCAGCTTATGGGCAGGTCCGAATGAGCAGTTCTTC	CASSLWAGPNEQFF
TRBV7-7	NA	TRBJ2-1	NA	TGTGCCAGCAGTTCCCGGGTTGGGTCCGAGCAGTTCTTC	CASSSRVGSEQFF
TRBV6-6	NA	TRBJ1-1	NA	TGTGCCAGCAGCCTGGGGACTGAAGCTTTCTTT	CASSLGTEAFF
TRBV6-6	NA	TRBJ1-5	NA	TGTGCCAGCAGCCCGACACAGGGGCCCCAGCATTTT	CASSPTQGPQHF
TRBV6-6	NA	TRBJ1-5	NA	TGTGCCAGCAGTAACAGTAATCAGCCCCAGCATTTT	CASSNSNQPQHF
TRBV5-4	TRBD1	TRBJ1-5	NA	TGTGCCAGCAGCTTAGTGGTAACAGGGGTTCAGCCCCAGCATTTT	CASSLVVTGVQPQHF
TRBV6-1	NA	TRBJ1-5	few	TGTGCCAGCAGTGTACAGGCCGAGCCCCAGCATTTT	CASSVQAEPQHF
TRBV6-5	TRBD1	TRBJ2-5	NA	TGTGCCAGCAGCCCCCGGGACAGTCAAGAGACCCAGTACTTC	CASSPRDSQETQYF
TRBV7-2	TRBD1	TRBJ2-2	NA	TGTGCCAGCAGCCCGGGACAGGTAGCCGGGGAGCTGTTTTTT	CASSPGQVAGELFF
TRBV5-5	TRBD1	TRBJ2-7	NA	TGTGCCAGCAGCTTGGCCGATCCGGGACAGGGCTACGAGCAGTACTTC	CASSLADPGQGYEQYF
TRBV28	NA	TRBJ2-7	NA	TGTGCCAGCAGTTTTATACTCGAGCAGTACTTC	CASSFILEQYF
TRBV19	TRBD1	TRBJ1-6	once	TGTGCCAGTAGTCAATTACAGGGGAACGGTTCACCCCTCCACTTT	CASSQLQGNGSPLHF
TRBV19	NA	TRBJ1-6	NA	TGTGCCAGTACCTCCCTTGGACAGTCAACGGGTTCACCCCTCCACTTT	CASTSLGQSTGSPLHF
TRBV9	TRBD1	TRBJ2-5	NA	TGTGCCAGCAATGTGGGACAGGAGGTATGGGAGACCCAGTACTTC	CASNVGQEVWETQYF
TRBV30	NA	TRBJ1-5	once	NA	CAWSAFKDREGAISPSIF
TRBV7-8	NA	TRBJ2-7	once	TGTGCCAGCAGCTTAAGTGGCTACGAGCAGTACTTC	CASSLSGYEQYF
TRBV27	NA	TRBJ1-1	large	TGTGCCAGCAGTTTAGTCGTTAACACTGAAGCTTTCTTT	CASSLVVNTEAFF
TRBV25-1	NA	TRBJ2-1	medium-sized	TGTGCCAGCAGTGAAAGAGCGGAGCAGTTCTTC	CASSERAEQFF
TRBV9	TRBD2	TRBJ2-7	few	TGTGCCAGCAGCGTAGGCCTGGGACTAGCGAGGGAATCCTACGAGCAGTACTTC	CASSVGLGLARESYEQYF
TRBV19	NA	TRBJ1-5	few	TGTGCCAGTAGTATCACCCAGCCCCAGCATTTT	CASSITQPQHF
TRBV27	NA	TRBJ2-5	medium-sized	TGTGCCAGCAGTTTATCGGATACTGGATCCGGGGAGACCCAGTACTTC	CASSLSDTGSGETQYF
TRBV13	TRBD2	TRBJ2-1	NA	TGTGCCAGCACCCGGGCTAGCGGTCTCTACAATGAGCAGTTCTTC	CASTRASGLYNEQFF
TRBV6-5	NA	TRBJ1-1	NA	TGTGCCAGCAGTTATTTCGGCACGGGGGCCCAGCGGGAAGCTTTCTTT	CASSYFGTGAQREAFF
TRBV7-9	NA	TRBJ2-1	NA	TGTGCCAGCAGCAGGCGGGATTCGGCGGTTACGACCAATGAGCAGTTCTTC	CASSRRDSAVTTNEQFF
TRBV6-5	NA	TRBJ1-5	NA	TGTGCCATCAGTGGCGGCTCGGGGCCCCAGCATTTT	CAISGGSGPQHF
TRBV28	NA	TRBJ2-2	NA	TGTGCCAGCAGCCTCAGAGAAACGAACACCGGGGAGCTGTTTTTT	CASSLRETNTGELFF
TRBV6-6	TRBD1	TRBJ1-6	NA	TGTGCCAGCAGACGACAGGGTGAGAGTCATTCACCCCTCCACTTT	CASRRQGESHSPLHF
TRBV5-1	NA	TRBJ2-6	NA	TGCGCCAGCAGCTTCCAACCTCTCTCTGGGGCCAACGTCCTGACTTTC	CASSFQPLSGANVLTF
TRBV5-1	NA	TRBJ2-3	NA	TGCGCCAGCAGCTCGGGGGTCGATACGCAGTATTTT	CASSSGVDTQYF
TRBV10-3	NA	TRBJ2-3	NA	TGTGCCAGCAGTTACTCCACTAGCACAGATACGCAGTATTTT	CASSYSTSTDTQYF
TRBV9	NA	TRBJ2-1	NA	TGTGCCAGCAGCGTAGAGGTCGCTGGGAATGAGCAGTTCTTC	CASSVEVAGNEQFF
TRBV27	NA	TRBJ1-1	NA	TGTGCCAGCAGTTTATCAGGGGTTATGAACACTGAAGCTTTCTTT	CASSLSGVMNTEAFF
TRBV19	NA	TRBJ2-2	medium-sized	TGTGCCAGTAGTATAACCCCACTAGTCTCCGGGGAGCTGTTTTTT	CASSITPLVSGELFF
TRBV11-2	NA	TRBJ1-2	NA	TGTGCCAGCAGCTTAGCACCGGGGACAAGAGCTAACTATGGCTACACCTTC	CASSLAPGTRANYGYTF
TRBV2	NA	TRBJ2-2	once	TGTGCCAGCAGTGAATGGGCAGGGTCGTTTACCGGGGAGCTGTTTTTT	CASSEWAGSFTGELFF
TRBV10-3	TRBD2	TRBJ2-7	NA	TGTGCCGGCTCGGTAGCGGGAGTAATCGAGCAGTACTTC	CAGSVAGVIEQYF
TRBV7-2	NA	TRBJ1-3	NA	TGTGCCAGCAGCTTAGGTCCTAGCTCTGGAAACACCATATATTTT	CASSLGPSSGNTIYF
TRBV5-1	TRBD2	TRBJ2-3	NA	TGCGCCAGCAATAATTTTCTAGCGGGGGAAACAGATACGCAGTATTTT	CASNNFLAGETDTQYF
TRBV28	NA	TRBJ2-5	NA	TGTGCCAGCAGCTTGGGGTACCAAGAGACCCAGTACTTC	CASSLGYQETQYF
TRBV9	TRBD1	TRBJ1-1	NA	TGTGCCAGCGGCGAGGGACAGGGATTTCCTGAAGCTTTCTTT	CASGEGQGFPEAFF
TRBV4-3	TRBD1	TRBJ1-1	NA	TGCGCCAGCAGCCCCCGGGACAGGGGCCCTCGGAACACTGAAGCTTTCTTT	CASSPRDRGPRNTEAFF